A selection of T cell receptor beta chains follows, all from one sample in a study of neoadjuvant anti-PD-1 for oral cavity cancer. The assay was immunoSEQ multiplex PCR, and TCRdb's table has in-frame clones only and misses some. The sample has nearly 10,000 clones; about 65% are singletons. The source material was PBMCs, sampled after nivolumab (anti-PD-1) treatment. Receptor source: a person aged 40-85 years with oral cavity squamous cell carcinoma. CDR3s include the opening cysteine and the closing phenylalanine or tryptophan. D genes are given only for firm matches. Rows may omit the clone size; those that give it use once, few, many or a size class.

v_gene: TRBV4-2; d_gene: -; j_gene: TRBJ1-3; abundance: -; CDR3nt: TGTGCCAGCAGCCAAGGACAAAACGGAAACACCATATATTTT; CDR3aa: CASSQGQNGNTIYF
v_gene: TRBV4-2; d_gene: TRBD2; j_gene: TRBJ2-1; abundance: -; CDR3nt: TGTGCCAGCAGCCAAGATATCGCGGGCGGGGGGGCTATCTACAATGAGCAGTTCTTC; CDR3aa: CASSQDIAGGGAIYNEQFF
v_gene: TRBV30; d_gene: TRBD1; j_gene: TRBJ1-3; abundance: -; CDR3nt: TGTGCCTGCTCGACAGGGGCTGGAAACACCATATATTTT; CDR3aa: CACSTGAGNTIYF
v_gene: TRBV5-1; d_gene: -; j_gene: TRBJ2-3; abundance: once; CDR3nt: TGCGCCAGCCTGGAGGGGGGCAGGACAGATACGCAGTATTTT; CDR3aa: CASLEGGRTDTQYF
v_gene: TRBV5-1; d_gene: TRBD2; j_gene: TRBJ2-1; abundance: -; CDR3nt: TGCGCCAGCAGCTTGGTACTAGCGGGAGGGGGTGAGCAGTTCTTC; CDR3aa: CASSLVLAGGGEQFF
v_gene: TRBV7-3; d_gene: -; j_gene: TRBJ2-1; abundance: -; CDR3nt: TGTGCCAGCAGCTTAAAGGGAGGATGGGGTCCGGGAGATTTTGAGCAGTTCTTC; CDR3aa: CASSLKGGWGPGDFEQFF
v_gene: TRBV25-1; d_gene: TRBD1; j_gene: TRBJ2-5; abundance: -; CDR3nt: TGTGCCAGCAGTGAATCCAGGACAGGGGGAGAGACCCAGTACTTC; CDR3aa: CASSESRTGGETQYF
v_gene: TRBV10-1; d_gene: -; j_gene: TRBJ2-2; abundance: -; CDR3nt: TGCGCCAGCTCGCCGAGCGGAGCCGCCACCGGGGAGCTGTTTTTT; CDR3aa: CASSPSGAATGELFF
v_gene: TRBV4-2; d_gene: TRBD2; j_gene: TRBJ2-3; abundance: -; CDR3nt: TGTGCCAGCAGCCCTCGACTAGCGGGAGTAATAGGAGATACGCAGTATTTT; CDR3aa: CASSPRLAGVIGDTQYF
v_gene: TRBV19; d_gene: TRBD2; j_gene: TRBJ2-6; abundance: few; CDR3nt: TGTGCCAGTAGTTCCAGGTATGCGGGGGGTCCCAGGGCCGGGGCCAACGTCCTGACTTTC; CDR3aa: CASSSRYAGGPRAGANVLTF
v_gene: TRBV11-2; d_gene: -; j_gene: TRBJ2-1; abundance: -; CDR3nt: TGTGCCAGCAGCCTCCACCGCGACCGGGGACCATACAATGAGCAGTTCTTC; CDR3aa: CASSLHRDRGPYNEQFF
v_gene: TRBV7-2; d_gene: TRBD2; j_gene: TRBJ2-1; abundance: -; CDR3nt: TGTGCCAGCAGCTTAGGATCCAGCGGGAGTTACAATGAGCAGTTCTTC; CDR3aa: CASSLGSSGSYNEQFF
v_gene: TRBV5-1; d_gene: TRBD2; j_gene: TRBJ2-5; abundance: -; CDR3nt: TGCGCCAGCAGCTTGGGAGGTACTAGCGGGGGAGAGACCCAGTACTTC; CDR3aa: CASSLGGTSGGETQYF
v_gene: TRBV27; d_gene: -; j_gene: TRBJ2-2; abundance: -; CDR3nt: TGTGCCAGCAGTTTAGAGGGTCGTCTCACCGGGGAGCTGTTTTTT; CDR3aa: CASSLEGRLTGELFF
v_gene: TRBV27; d_gene: TRBD2; j_gene: TRBJ2-5; abundance: -; CDR3nt: TGTGCCAGCAGTCCCCGGGGGCTAGCGGGGTTAGAGACCCAGTACTTC; CDR3aa: CASSPRGLAGLETQYF
v_gene: TRBV6-1; d_gene: -; j_gene: TRBJ1-1; abundance: -; CDR3nt: TGTGCCAGCAGAAATTATGTCGGGGACACTGAAGCTTTCTTT; CDR3aa: CASRNYVGDTEAFF
v_gene: TRBV6-1; d_gene: -; j_gene: TRBJ2-2; abundance: -; CDR3nt: TGTGCCAGCAGAACCGGGACTGCGAACACCGGGGAGCTGTTTTTT; CDR3aa: CASRTGTANTGELFF
v_gene: TRBV5-6; d_gene: -; j_gene: TRBJ2-3; abundance: -; CDR3nt: TGTGCCAGCAGCGGCTCCTGGGGACCGCAGTATTTT; CDR3aa: CASSGSWGPQYF
v_gene: TRBV5-4; d_gene: TRBD1; j_gene: TRBJ2-1; abundance: -; CDR3nt: TGTGCCAGCATCAATGCAGGGGGCGCGGTCAATGAGCAGTTCTTC; CDR3aa: CASINAGGAVNEQFF
v_gene: TRBV11-2; d_gene: TRBD1; j_gene: TRBJ1-1; abundance: -; CDR3nt: TGTGCCAGCAGGCGACAGGGGTTGAACACTGAAGCTTTCTTT; CDR3aa: CASRRQGLNTEAFF
v_gene: TRBV19; d_gene: -; j_gene: TRBJ1-5; abundance: few; CDR3nt: TGTGCCAGCGGCCCTAGGAGCAATCAGCCCCAGCATTTT; CDR3aa: CASGPRSNQPQHF
v_gene: TRBV5-1; d_gene: -; j_gene: TRBJ2-3; abundance: -; CDR3nt: TGCGCCAGCAGATTTGGCGGGGCGGGGAGCACAGATACGCAGTATTTT; CDR3aa: CASRFGGAGSTDTQYF
v_gene: TRBV5-4; d_gene: TRBD1; j_gene: TRBJ1-1; abundance: -; CDR3nt: TGTGCCAGCAGCGGGGACAGGGCTAACACTGAAGCTTTCTTT; CDR3aa: CASSGDRANTEAFF
v_gene: TRBV4-1; d_gene: TRBD1; j_gene: TRBJ1-1; abundance: few; CDR3nt: TGCGCCAGCGGGGGGACAGTGGAGGCTTACACTGAAGGAGCTTTCTTT; CDR3aa: CASGGTVEAYTEGAFF
v_gene: TRBV7-9; d_gene: -; j_gene: TRBJ2-5; abundance: -; CDR3nt: TGTGCCAGCAGCCCCACCGGAGGGACGGGAGAGACCCAGTACTTC; CDR3aa: CASSPTGGTGETQYF
v_gene: TRBV5-6; d_gene: -; j_gene: TRBJ1-2; abundance: -; CDR3nt: TGTGCCAGCACGCGGGGGGGCCATGGCTACACCTTC; CDR3aa: CASTRGGHGYTF
v_gene: TRBV11-2; d_gene: -; j_gene: TRBJ1-1; abundance: -; CDR3nt: TGTGCCAGCAGCTTAAGTCGTAGAGGCACTGAAGCTTTCTTT; CDR3aa: CASSLSRRGTEAFF
v_gene: TRBV11-2; d_gene: TRBD2; j_gene: TRBJ2-5; abundance: once; CDR3nt: TGTGCCAGCAGCAGACTACTAGCGGACCAAGAGACCCAGTACTTC; CDR3aa: CASSRLLADQETQYF
v_gene: TRBV5-4; d_gene: -; j_gene: TRBJ2-7; abundance: -; CDR3nt: TGTGCCAGCAGCTTGTGGGGCGAGCAGTACTTC; CDR3aa: CASSLWGEQYF
v_gene: TRBV14; d_gene: -; j_gene: TRBJ1-1; abundance: once; CDR3nt: TGTGCCAGCAGCCCACTCCCCGGGAGGATGAACACTGAAGCTTTCTTT; CDR3aa: CASSPLPGRMNTEAFF
v_gene: TRBV28; d_gene: -; j_gene: TRBJ2-3; abundance: -; CDR3nt: TGTGCCAGCAGTTTCACCAGGGGGGGCACAGATACGCAGTATTTT; CDR3aa: CASSFTRGGTDTQYF
v_gene: TRBV5-1; d_gene: -; j_gene: TRBJ2-3; abundance: few; CDR3nt: TGCGCCAGCAGCCTGGGAGAGGGATCAGGTTTCCGGACAGATACGCAGTATTTT; CDR3aa: CASSLGEGSGFRTDTQYF
v_gene: TRBV11-2; d_gene: -; j_gene: TRBJ2-2; abundance: -; CDR3nt: TGTGCCAGCAGCTGGGGGACGGGAAACACCGGGGAGCTGTTTTTT; CDR3aa: CASSWGTGNTGELFF
v_gene: TRBV5-1; d_gene: -; j_gene: TRBJ1-3; abundance: -; CDR3nt: TGCACCAGCAGCTTGGATGTTCAGGGAGGGAGCTCTGGAAACACCATATATTTT; CDR3aa: CTSSLDVQGGSSGNTIYF
v_gene: TRBV7-3; d_gene: -; j_gene: TRBJ2-3; abundance: -; CDR3nt: TGTGCCAGCAGCCCCTCGCCTTCTAGCACAGATACGCAGTATTTT; CDR3aa: CASSPSPSSTDTQYF
v_gene: TRBV19; d_gene: -; j_gene: TRBJ1-1; abundance: -; CDR3nt: TGTGCCAGTAGTTCTCGGACAGAACTTAACACTGAAGCTTTCTTT; CDR3aa: CASSSRTELNTEAFF
v_gene: TRBV7-9; d_gene: -; j_gene: TRBJ2-5; abundance: -; CDR3nt: TGTGCCAGCAGCTTCTTCAGGGATGGTGGAGAGACCCAGTACTTC; CDR3aa: CASSFFRDGGETQYF
v_gene: TRBV4-1; d_gene: -; j_gene: TRBJ2-2; abundance: -; CDR3nt: TGCGCCAGCAGCCAAGTCGACTTGAACACCGGGGAGCTGTTTTTT; CDR3aa: CASSQVDLNTGELFF
v_gene: TRBV19; d_gene: TRBD2; j_gene: TRBJ2-3; abundance: -; CDR3nt: TGTGCCAGTAGTCCCACAGCGGGAGGGATAGATACGCAGTATTTT; CDR3aa: CASSPTAGGIDTQYF
v_gene: TRBV7-6; d_gene: TRBD1; j_gene: TRBJ1-1; abundance: once; CDR3nt: TGTGCCAGCAGCAGCCCGGGACAGGGGGCGCGAGGGGCTTTCTTT; CDR3aa: CASSSPGQGARGAFF
v_gene: TRBV5-6; d_gene: -; j_gene: TRBJ2-7; abundance: -; CDR3nt: TGTGCCAGCAGCTTGGCGTTCTCCGGCAGGTACGAGCAGTACTTC; CDR3aa: CASSLAFSGRYEQYF
v_gene: TRBV27; d_gene: -; j_gene: TRBJ1-2; abundance: -; CDR3nt: TGTGCCAGCAGTTTCCTCGGGGGGACCTATGGCTACACCTTC; CDR3aa: CASSFLGGTYGYTF
v_gene: TRBV19; d_gene: -; j_gene: TRBJ1-1; abundance: -; CDR3nt: TGTGCCAGTAGTGAGATACAGGGCAGCACTGAAGCTTTCTTT; CDR3aa: CASSEIQGSTEAFF
v_gene: TRBV9; d_gene: -; j_gene: TRBJ1-2; abundance: -; CDR3nt: TGTGCCAGCAGCGTGGGTCTTGCTAACTATGGCTACACCTTC; CDR3aa: CASSVGLANYGYTF
v_gene: TRBV10-1; d_gene: TRBD1; j_gene: TRBJ1-1; abundance: -; CDR3nt: TGCGCCAGCAGTGAGACAGGGGGCGGTACTGAAGCTTTCTTT; CDR3aa: CASSETGGGTEAFF
v_gene: TRBV19; d_gene: -; j_gene: TRBJ1-2; abundance: few; CDR3nt: TGTGCCAGTAGAACGGGCCATGGCTACACCTTC; CDR3aa: CASRTGHGYTF
v_gene: TRBV6-4; d_gene: TRBD2; j_gene: TRBJ2-1; abundance: -; CDR3nt: TGTGCCAGCAGGAGGACTAGCGGGAGTGGTGAGCAGTTCTTC; CDR3aa: CASRRTSGSGEQFF
v_gene: TRBV5-1; d_gene: TRBD1; j_gene: TRBJ2-7; abundance: -; CDR3nt: TGCGCCAGCAGCTATACGGGGACAGGGATTCGCTACGAGCAGTACTTC; CDR3aa: CASSYTGTGIRYEQYF
v_gene: TRBV10-2; d_gene: TRBD1; j_gene: TRBJ1-4; abundance: -; CDR3nt: TGCGCCAGCAGTGGAACAGGGGGCACTAATGAAAAACTGTTTTTT; CDR3aa: CASSGTGGTNEKLFF
v_gene: TRBV14; d_gene: TRBD2; j_gene: TRBJ2-1; abundance: -; CDR3nt: TGTGCCAGCAGCCGGGGACTAGCGGGAGTAAGGAATGAGCAGTTCTTC; CDR3aa: CASSRGLAGVRNEQFF
v_gene: TRBV7-9; d_gene: TRBD1; j_gene: TRBJ1-5; abundance: few; CDR3nt: TGTGCCAGCAGCGCCGTACAGGGGACTAGCAATCAGCCCCAGCATTTT; CDR3aa: CASSAVQGTSNQPQHF
v_gene: TRBV20-1; d_gene: -; j_gene: TRBJ1-1; abundance: -; CDR3nt: TGCAGTGCTAATATGGGCACTGAAGCTTTCTTT; CDR3aa: CSANMGTEAFF
v_gene: TRBV5-6; d_gene: TRBD1; j_gene: TRBJ2-2; abundance: once; CDR3nt: TGTGCCAGCAGTCCCGGGACAGGGTGGACCGGGGAGCTGTTTTTT; CDR3aa: CASSPGTGWTGELFF
v_gene: TRBV29-1; d_gene: -; j_gene: TRBJ2-1; abundance: -; CDR3nt: TGCAGCCTATATGGAGGCAATGAGCAGTTCTTC; CDR3aa: CSLYGGNEQFF
v_gene: TRBV12-5; d_gene: TRBD1; j_gene: TRBJ1-6; abundance: -; CDR3nt: TGTGCTAGTGGTTTCAGGGGGCTGTGGTCACCCCTCCACTTT; CDR3aa: CASGFRGLWSPLHF
v_gene: TRBV6-6; d_gene: -; j_gene: TRBJ1-6; abundance: few; CDR3nt: TGTGCCAGCAGTTACGTGGGATCACCCCTCCACTTT; CDR3aa: CASSYVGSPLHF
v_gene: TRBV2; d_gene: TRBD2; j_gene: TRBJ2-3; abundance: -; CDR3nt: TGTGCCAGCAGTGGGCGGACTAGCGGGAGGGCCAGCACAGATACGCAGTATTTT; CDR3aa: CASSGRTSGRASTDTQYF